One and the same sample provided the 23 T cell receptor beta chains below, sequenced in a study of shared clonotypes between healthy human individuals. This table comes from immunoSEQ multiplex PCR, and its TCRdb copy is limited to in-frame clones, with some not included. The repertoire holds about 1.1 million clones, with around 78% as singletons. Sequencing was performed on memory CD4+ T cells from PBMCs. Described subset: CD45RA-negative fraction. The receptor set was obtained from a man between 18 and 29 years old in good health. Some clones in this sample may be carry-over from other donors' samples.

The V gene is TRBV6-6, the J gene TRBJ2-1; 8 bases line up with TRBD2. V lost 4 bases and J lost 5; bases outside the gene matches: 4. Germline V gene sequence: CDR1 MNHNY, CDR2 SVGAGI (reference sequence). CDR3 length: 14 amino acids. CDR3 sequence reads: CASSSSGYDNEQFF. As DNA, the CDR3 is TGTGCCAGCAGTTCTAGCGGGTATGACAATGAGCAGTTCTTC.

This clone showed up just once. V gene TRBV19 combines with J gene TRBJ2-3, with 8 bases identical to TRBD2. The CDR3 has 13 amino acids. Germline loops: CDR1 LNHDA, CDR2 SQIVND (reference sequence). V shed 7 bases and J 2 bases; nucleotides not matched to a gene: 2. The CDR3 coding sequence is TGTGCCAGTAAGACTAGCGCCACAGATACGCAGTATTTT. It yields the protein CASKTSATDTQYF.

Comment on this clone: The same CDR3 also results from other DNA sequences found in this sample. V gene TRBV28 combines with J gene TRBJ2-1; D ambiguous. Trimming left V 6 bases short and J 4 bases short, with 4 bases between. The CDR3 loop spans 11 amino acids. Germline V gives CDR1 MDHEN, CDR2 SYDVKM. This CDR3 is CASRVYNEQFF. The DNA of the CDR3 is TGTGCCAGCAGGGTGTACAATGAGCAGTTCTTC.

This clone appeared a few times. The rearrangement uses TRBV4-1 and TRBJ1-1; D ambiguous. V was pared by 1 base and J by 11 bases, with 14 bases between. The CDR3 covers 13 residues. CDR1 is MGHRA, CDR2 YSYEKL, per germline. CDR3 loop: CASSQGGFSEAFF. The DNA of the CDR3 is TGCGCCAGCAGCCAAGGTGGGTTTTCAGAGGCTTTCTTT.

The gene calls are TRBV2 and TRBJ2-5, with 10 bases aligning to TRBD2. Germline CDR1 is SNHLY and CDR2 is FYNNEI. The CDR3 is made up of 13 amino acids. Losses at the gene ends were 7 bases for V and 13 bases for J; bases not matched to a gene: 12. For the CDR3, the DNA is TGTGCCAGCACAGTGGGCAGCGGGAGGGGCCCGTACTTC. Its protein is CASTVGSGRGPYF.

This clone was observed a few times. The rearrangement joins TRBV27 to TRBJ2-7; D unresolved. The length of the CDR3 is 14 residues. V was trimmed by 7 bases and J by 2 bases, leaving 15 bases between them. From germline, CDR1 is MNHEY and CDR2 SMNVEV (reference sequence). CDR3 loop: CASKVGGGPYEQYF. As DNA, the CDR3 is TGTGCCAGCAAGGTGGGCGGCGGCCCCTACGAGCAGTACTTC.

The chain carries TRBV5-6 and TRBJ1-2; D is possibly TRBD1 (6 bases). The CDR3 spans 13 residues. Trimming pared 3 bases from V and 3 bases from J, leaving 9 bases between. The germline gives CDR1 SGHDT, CDR2 YYEEEE. In DNA, the CDR3 is TGTGCCAGCAGCTGGCAGGGGTACTATGGCTACACCTTC. Amino acid sequence: CASSWQGYYGYTF. The variable domain in full, completed from reference TRBV5-6 and TRBJ1-2, reads DAGVTQSPTHLIKTRGQQVTLRCSPKSGHDTVSWYQQALGQGPQFIFQYYEEEERQRGNFPDRFSGHQFPNYSSELNVNALLLGDSALYLCASSWQGYYGYTFGSGTRLTVV.

The rearrangement links TRBV6-5 to TRBJ1-2; a possible D gene is TRBD1 (5 bases). Germline V gene sequence: CDR1 MNHEY, CDR2 SVGAGI. V shed 7 bases and J shed 4 bases, with 13 bases lying between them. The CDR3 is 13 residues long. CDR3 in DNA: TGTGCCAGCACCGGACCAGGGTCCTATGGCTACACCTTC. This translates into CASTGPGSYGYTF.

This clone was seen a few times. V usage is TRBV5-1 and J usage is TRBJ1-2, with 8 bases aligning to TRBD1. The V segment lost 3 bases and the J segment 7 bases; nucleotides outside the gene matches: 5. The CDR3 has 13 amino acids. Germline CDR1 SGHRS, CDR2 YFSETQ. For the CDR3, the DNA is TGCGCCAGCAGCTCGAAGGACAGGGTTGGCTACACCTTC. Protein: CASSSKDRVGYTF.

The chain links TRBV25-1 to TRBJ2-7; TRBD2 matches 13 bases. The trim removed 1 base at V and 5 bases at J, leaving 8 bases unmatched. Per germline, CDR1 MGHDK and CDR2 SYGVNS. This CDR3 region has 17 residues. The CDR3 is CASSEWRGLAGLHEQYF. The DNA for the CDR3 is TGTGCCAGCAGTGAATGGAGGGGACTAGCGGGACTCCACGAGCAGTACTTC.

In this sample, this clone turned up once. CDR3 sequence (DNA): TGTGCCAGCCTCCGGGGGGGCCAGCAATACACCGGGGAGCTGTTTTTT. Its protein is CASLRGGQQYTGELFF. The rearrangement links TRBV5-4 to TRBJ2-2, with 8 nucleotides matching TRBD2. V trimming: 7 bases; J trimming: 3 bases; junction bases outside the gene matches: 11. The CDR3 is made up of 16 amino acids. Germline assignment: CDR1 SGHNT and CDR2 YYREEE (reference sequence). The variable domain in full, with the rest retrieved from reference TRBV5-4 and TRBJ2-2, is ETGVTQSPTHLIKTRGQQVTLRCSSQSGHNTVSWYQQALGQGPQFIFQYYREEENGRGNFPPRFSGLQFPNYSSELNVNALELDDSALYLCASLRGGQQYTGELFFGEGSRLTVL.

This sequence joins TRBV15 and TRBJ2-3, with a possible D match to TRBD1 (6 bases). This CDR3 has 14 residues. V was clipped by 4 bases and J by 3 bases, with 11 bases between them. CDR1 is LNHNV and CDR2 is YYDKDF in the germline V gene (reference sequence). The CDR3 reads CATSIYTGTDTQYF. For the CDR3, the DNA is TGTGCCACCAGCATTTATACAGGGACAGATACGCAGTATTTT. The entire variable domain, with the rest obtained from reference TRBV15 and TRBJ2-3, is as follows: DAMVIQNPRYQVTQFGKPVTLSCSQTLNHNVMYWYQQKSSQAPKLLFHYYDKDFNNEADTPDNFQSRRPNTSFCFLDIRSPGLGDTAMYLCATSIYTGTDTQYFGPGTRLTVL.

This clone has just a few counts. This chain connects TRBV4-2 to TRBJ2-3, with D unclear. The germline gives CDR1 LGHNA, CDR2 YNFKEQ. The CDR3 covers 14 residues. V gave up 4 bases and J gave up 6 bases, with 14 bases separating them. CDR3 in DNA: TGTGCCAGCAGCCGGGCTAGGGCGTCCGATACGCAGTATTTT. Its protein product is CASSRARASDTQYF.

The V gene is TRBV28, the J gene TRBJ1-4, with D perhaps matching TRBD1 (5 bases). Trimming shortened V by 8 bases and J by 5 bases, and 18 bases separated the two germline ends. Looked up from germline, CDR1 is MDHEN and CDR2 is SYDVKM. This CDR3 is built from 15 residues. The CDR3 loop is CASGLSDGGNEKLFF. CDR3 sequence (DNA): TGTGCCAGCGGACTGTCGGACGGGGGAAATGAAAAACTGTTTTTT.

This clone appeared a single time. V is TRBV6-5 and J is TRBJ2-2; no definite D call. This CDR3 spans 12 amino acids. Trimming removed 6 bases at V and 4 bases at J, with 6 bases between. CDR1 and CDR2 (germline): MNHEY, SVGAGI. CDR3 amino acids: CASSLTTGELFF. The CDR3 coding sequence is TGTGCCAGCAGCCTAACCACCGGGGAGCTGTTTTTT.

V gene TRBV6-1 combines with J gene TRBJ2-7; 7 bases align to TRBD2. CDR1 MNHNS and CDR2 SASEGT come from the germline V gene. CDR3 length equals 15 residues. V dropped 6 bases and J dropped 3; count of bases not matched to a gene: 11. The CDR3 region has the DNA TGTGCCAGCAGCCGACTAGGCCAGCGGGGCTACGAGCAGTACTTC. Its translation: CASSRLGQRGYEQYF.

The chain employs TRBV29-1 and TRBJ1-1; D might be TRBD1 (5 bases). CDR1 and CDR2 from the germline V gene are SQVTM and ANQGSEA. Between the trimmed V and J ends, which lost 8 bases and 3 bases, there was a span of 19 bases. This CDR3 is 14 amino acids long. The CDR3 sequence is CSTFGTAADTEAFF. The CDR3 coding sequence is TGCAGCACTTTCGGGACCGCCGCGGACACTGAAGCTTTCTTT.

The chain employs TRBV5-1 and TRBJ2-1; either TRBD1 or TRBD2 may supply D (5 bases each). There are 14 residues in the CDR3. Trimming removed 0 bases from V and 8 bases from J, with 12 bases in between. Germline values: CDR1 SGHRS, CDR2 YFSETQ. The CDR3 DNA follows: TGCGCCAGCAGCTTGGGACGGGGCGAGGATGAGCAGTTCTTC. This encodes CASSLGRGEDEQFF.

This clone was recorded once. The chain recombines TRBV19 with TRBJ1-2; 7 positions agree with TRBD1. Trimming at V came to 4 bases and at J to 1 base, leaving 3 bases not matched to a gene. Germline V gene lookup returns CDR1 LNHDA and CDR2 SQIVND (reference sequence). CDR3 length equals 14 residues. The CDR3 DNA sequence: TGTGCCAGTAGTAAGACAGGGAATAACTATGGCTACACCTTC. Protein: CASSKTGNNYGYTF.

This clone appeared many times. The same CDR3 is also encoded by other DNA sequences in this sample. This chain connects TRBV6-1 to TRBJ1-5, with unresolved D. Per the germline V gene, CDR1 is MNHNS and CDR2 is SASEGT. Trimming shortened V by 1 base and J by 3 bases, and 1 base separated the two germline ends. The CDR3 runs to 12 residues. The DNA for the CDR3 is TGTGCCAGCAGTGAAGACAATCAGCCCCAGCATTTT. It encodes CASSEDNQPQHF.

J is TRBJ1-4 and V is TRBV7-9; D gene ambiguous. Germline loops: CDR1 SEHNR, CDR2 FQNEAQ (reference sequence). V was cut by 1 base and J by 14 bases, with 14 bases left in between. The CDR3 contains 13 residues. CDR3 bases: TGTGCCAGCAGCTTAGGAGCATTCGAGAGGCTGTTTTTT. Translated, it gives CASSLGAFERLFF.

This chain links TRBV5-6 with TRBJ2-3; 7 nucleotides match TRBD2. Per germline, CDR1 SGHDT and CDR2 YYEEEE. The CDR3 sequence is 14 residues long. J gave up 0 bases and V 5 bases, and 3 bases lay outside the gene matches. CDR3 loop: CASSGSGSTDTQYF. For the CDR3, the DNA is TGTGCCAGCAGTGGTAGCGGGAGCACAGATACGCAGTATTTT.

A word on this clone: At the DNA level, this CDR3 is encoded by other sequences in the same sample as well. The CDR3 nucleotides read TGTGCCAGCAGCCCCCGTACAGATACGCAGTATTTT. It yields the protein CASSPRTDTQYF. This chain connects TRBV28 to TRBJ2-3, with D unresolved. The ends were cut back, 6 bases at V and 3 bases at J, with 7 bases in the middle. The CDR3 has 12 amino acids. Germline V gene lookup returns CDR1 MDHEN and CDR2 SYDVKM.